Listed below are T cell receptor beta chains from one sample, sequenced in a study of cytomegalovirus exposure and HLA in healthy donors. Sequenced by immunoSEQ multiplex PCR; TCRdb stores in-frame clones only, minus some. Altogether fewer than 250,000 clones are present, approximately 90% being singletons, with the ten largest covering around 3%. The sample was PBMCs. The origin of the receptors is a man aged 18-30 years in good health and CMV-seronegative. Each CDR3 is given with its conserved first and last residue. The order of the fields is V gene, CDR3 length, J gene, D gene, clone size, CDR3 DNA, CDR3 protein. A D gene is named only where the DNA matches it firmly. Rows give clone size only sometimes, using once, few, many, or a class for an expanded clone.

>TRBV30|12|TRBJ2-7|TRBD2|.
TGTGCCTGGACTAGCGGGTCCCACGAGCAGTACTTC
CAWTSGSHEQYF
>TRBV9|15|TRBJ2-7|.|.
TGTGCCAGCAGCGTAGGGTGGGAGATCGGCTACGAGCAGTACTTC
CASSVGWEIGYEQYF
>TRBV5-1|15|TRBJ2-1|TRBD1|few
TGCGCCAGCAGCTTGGGGGACAGGGAGATCGGTGAGCAGTTCTTC
CASSLGDREIGEQFF
>TRBV4-1|17|TRBJ2-5|.|.
TGCGCCAGCAGCCTCGGCAGGGCCTCCGCCGCTCAAGAGACCCAGTACTTC
CASSLGRASAAQETQYF
>TRBV7-2|13|TRBJ2-1|TRBD2|.
TGTGCCAGCAGCCAATCTAGCGGGAATGAGCAGTTCTTC
CASSQSSGNEQFF
>TRBV18|14|TRBJ2-7|.|.
TGTGCCAGCTCAGACAGGATAGGATCCTACGAGCAGTACTTC
CASSDRIGSYEQYF
>TRBV5-6|13|TRBJ2-7|TRBD2|.
TGTGCCACCTCGCGGGAGGAGCCCTACGAGCAGTACTTC
CATSREEPYEQYF
>TRBV7-2|15|TRBJ1-5|.|.
TGTGCCAGCAGCTTCGAGGGTTATAGCAATCAGCCCCAGCATTTT
CASSFEGYSNQPQHF
>TRBV13|16|TRBJ1-2|TRBD1|once
TGTGCCAGCAGCGGCCTGGGGGACAGCTTAAACTATGGCTACACCTTC
CASSGLGDSLNYGYTF
>TRBV28|19|TRBJ2-7|.|.
TGTGCCAGCAGTTTAACCTATCATAGCGGAGTTCCGCTGTCCTACGAGCAGTACTTC
CASSLTYHSGVPLSYEQYF
>TRBV19|15|TRBJ2-5|TRBD1|.
TGTGCCAGTAGTATCACCGGGACAGCTCAAGAGACCCAGTACTTC
CASSITGTAQETQYF
>TRBV7-9|11|TRBJ2-7|.|.
TGTGCCAGCAGCTTACTTTACGAGCAGTACTTC
CASSLLYEQYF
>TRBV28|16|TRBJ1-2|TRBD1|.
TGTGCCAGCAGCGCGACAGGGTTACGGTCTAACTATGGCTACACCTTC
CASSATGLRSNYGYTF
>TRBV27|13|TRBJ2-7|TRBD1|.
TGTGCCAGCAGTCCGGGACAGGGCTACGAGCAGTACTTC
CASSPGQGYEQYF
>TRBV2|15|TRBJ2-1|.|.
TGTGCCAGCAGTGGTAGGGGTCTCGCCTACAATGAGCAGTTCTTC
CASSGRGLAYNEQFF
>TRBV4-1|14|TRBJ2-2|.|.
TGCGCCAGCAGCCAAGAAAGGGGCACCGGGGAGCTGTTTTTT
CASSQERGTGELFF
>TRBV7-2|16|TRBJ2-3|.|.
TGTGCCAGCAGCCTAAGGAGCCCCCCTGCGCCAGATACGCAGTATTTT
CASSLRSPPAPDTQYF
>TRBV18|16|TRBJ2-2|.|.
TGTGCCAGCTCACCTCCTCCAAACAGGGTCCCCGGGGAGCTGTTTTTT
CASSPPPNRVPGELFF
>TRBV4-1|14|TRBJ2-1|TRBD2|.
TGCGCCAGCAGCCAACTAGCGGGAGGGCCGCGGCAGTTCTTC
CASSQLAGGPRQFF
>TRBV21-1|14|TRBJ2-7|.|.
TGTGCCAGCAAACCGGGATCAGGGGTGGCCGAGCAGTACTTC
CASKPGSGVAEQYF
>TRBV11-3|16|TRBJ2-3|TRBD2|.
TGTGCCAGCAGCTCCGGGACTAGCGGATACACAGATACGCAGTATTTT
CASSSGTSGYTDTQYF
>TRBV5-1|13|TRBJ2-3|TRBD1|once
TGCGCCAGCAGCTTGCCGGGACAGGGAGGGAAGTATTTT
CASSLPGQGGKYF
>TRBV27|14|TRBJ1-6|.|.
TGTGCCAGCAGGTTGAGCTCCTATAATTCACCCCTCCACTTT
CASRLSSYNSPLHF
>TRBV4-3|15|TRBJ1-5|.|.
TGCGCCAGCAGCCAAGATTACGGTAGCAATCAGCCCCAGCATTTT
CASSQDYGSNQPQHF
>TRBV7-9|15|TRBJ2-7|TRBD2|.
TGTGCCAGCAGCCCACCGTGGACTAGCGGCTACGAGCAGTACTTC
CASSPPWTSGYEQYF
>TRBV5-6|12|TRBJ1-1|.|.
TGTGCCAGCAGCCCCGGGTACGGAGCGGCTTTCTTT
CASSPGYGAAFF
>TRBV27|17|TRBJ1-2|.|.
TGTGCCAGCAGTTTATACCGGGCTGACGGAGGTAACTATGGCTACACCTTC
CASSLYRADGGNYGYTF
>TRBV4-1|14|TRBJ2-5|TRBD1|.
TGCGCCAGCAGCCAAGACCCAGGGGGACAGACCCAGTACTTC
CASSQDPGGQTQYF
>TRBV29-1|14|TRBJ2-7|TRBD1|.
TGCAGCGTCAACTCAGGGGGATCCTCCTACGAGCAGTACTTC
CSVNSGGSSYEQYF
>TRBV19|14|TRBJ1-3|.|.
TGTGCCAGTAGTCCGGGGAGTGGAGGAAACACCATATATTTT
CASSPGSGGNTIYF
>TRBV7-2|13|TRBJ1-6|.|.
TGTGCCAGCAGCTTATTATCGAATTCACCCCTCCACTTT
CASSLLSNSPLHF
>TRBV2|15|TRBJ2-2|TRBD2|.
TGTGCCAGCAGGGGGACTAGCGGGGGCACCGGGGAGCTGTTTTTT
CASRGTSGGTGELFF
>TRBV19|13|TRBJ2-7|TRBD2|.
TGTGCCAGTAGACTAGCGGGAGCGGATGAGCAGTACTTC
CASRLAGADEQYF
>TRBV5-4|12|TRBJ1-5|.|.
TGTGCCAGCGGATTCAGGGGTCAGCCCCAGCATTTT
CASGFRGQPQHF
>TRBV6-1|15|TRBJ2-1|TRBD1|.
TGTGCCAGCTATACCGGGACAGGGGGCATGAATGAGCAGTTCTTC
CASYTGTGGMNEQFF
>TRBV9|14|TRBJ2-1|TRBD2|.
TGTGCCAGCAGCGCTACACTAGCGGGAGTTCAGCAGTTCTTC
CASSATLAGVQQFF
>TRBV7-2|15|TRBJ2-1|.|.
TGTGCCAGCAGTCTCGGTAGAGCTACCTCGAAGGAGCAGTTCTTC
CASSLGRATSKEQFF
>TRBV6-5|14|TRBJ2-4|.|once
TGTGCCAGCAGCTTGGCGGGGACCAAAAACATTCAGTACTTC
CASSLAGTKNIQYF
>TRBV9|14|TRBJ2-7|.|.
TGTGCCAGCAGCGTGGGGACTCGAGGCGGCGAGCAGTACTTC
CASSVGTRGGEQYF
>TRBV9|14|TRBJ2-5|TRBD2|.
TGTGCCAGCACCCGAGGCGGGAGGGAAGAGACCCAGTACTTC
CASTRGGREETQYF
>TRBV19|14|TRBJ1-3|.|.
TGTGCCAGTAACCAGAGGGGGAGCCGAAACACCATATATTTT
CASNQRGSRNTIYF